The 8 T cell receptor beta chains presented below share a single source sample, sequenced in a study of shared clonotypes between healthy human individuals. Using immunoSEQ multiplex PCR, the repertoire was profiled, and TCRdb retains in-frame clones only, with some absent. The sample gives 1,500,000 or so clones, roughly 95% of which show up once; approximately 1.1% is in the top ten. Sequencing used naive CD4+ T cells sorted from blood. Sample subset: CD45RA+ positively selected. All receptors derive from a man aged 30-40 years in good health.

This chain uses TRBV25-1 with TRBJ1-4; D is perhaps TRBD1 (6 bases). V was cut by 4 bases and J by 3 bases, with 12 bases left in between. Germline V CDR1 and CDR2: MGHDK, SYGVNS. The CDR3 is 15 residues long. This CDR3 reads CASSGGGRANEKLFF. CDR3 bases: TGTGCCAGCAGTGGGGGGGGCAGGGCTAATGAAAAACTGTTTTTT.

The chain uses TRBV27 and TRBJ2-7; maybe TRBD1 (6 bases). Germline V gene sequence: CDR1 MNHEY, CDR2 SMNVEV (reference sequence). The V gene lost 9 bases and the J gene lost 1 base, with 10 bases spanning the gap. This CDR3 comprises 12 residues. The CDR3 bases are TGTGCCAGTAAGGGACATTCCTACGAGCAGTACTTC. Its protein product is CASKGHSYEQYF.

The chain recombines TRBV28 with TRBJ2-3; D tentatively fits TRBD1 or TRBD2 (5 bases each). V lost 9 bases, J lost 6 bases, and 19 bases lay in between. The germline V gene encodes CDR1 MDHEN and CDR2 SYDVKM. This CDR3 comprises 14 residues. The CDR3 loop is CARGYRDGEDTQYF. CDR3 sequence (DNA): TGTGCCAGGGGATACCGGGACGGCGAGGATACGCAGTATTTT. The whole variable domain, remainder taken from reference TRBV28 and TRBJ2-3, is DVKVTQSSRYLVKRTGEKVFLECVQDMDHENMFWYRQDPGLGLRLIYFSYDVKMKEKGDIPEGYSVSREKKERFSLILESASTNQTSMYLCARGYRDGEDTQYFGPGTRLTVL.

This chain links TRBV6-5 with TRBJ1-5; 7 bases are a match to TRBD1. The CDR3 is made up of 14 amino acids. Germline CDR1 is MNHEY and CDR2 is SVGAGI. V trimming: 6 bases; J trimming: 6 bases; junction bases outside the gene matches: 8. The CDR3 bases are TGTGCCAGCAGCCGACGACAGGGCGGTCAGCCCCAGCATTTT. This codes for CASSRRQGGQPQHF.

The genes are TRBV10-3 and TRBJ2-7; D possibly matches TRBD1 or TRBD2 (5 bases each). The CDR3 contains 15 residues. With 4 bases removed from V and 0 bases from J, the gap between germline ends came to 13 bases. Germline V CDR1 and CDR2: ENHRY, SYGVKD. CDR3 DNA: TGTGCCATCAGTGCCGGGACCGTAAGCTCCTACGAGCAGTACTTC. Its protein is CAISAGTVSSYEQYF.

The CDR3 spells CASISRLKGFREYEQYF. The CDR3 DNA reads as TGTGCCAGCATCTCCCGGCTGAAAGGGTTTCGAGAATACGAGCAGTACTTC. The chain combines TRBV7-8 with TRBJ2-7; D is unresolved. The germline gives CDR1 SGHVS, CDR2 FQNEAQ. V was pared by 7 bases and J by 4 bases, with 26 bases between. The CDR3 loop spans 17 amino acids.

This chain connects TRBV5-1 to TRBJ2-7, with TRBD1 matching 10 bases. The CDR3 sequence is 15 residues long. Germline V gives CDR1 SGHRS, CDR2 YFSETQ. V lost 4 bases and J lost 2; bases outside the gene matches: 6. CDR3 coding DNA: TGCGCCAGCAGCCCGGGGACAGGGGTAACCTACGAGCAGTACTTC. Encoded protein: CASSPGTGVTYEQYF.

The chain links TRBV10-3 to TRBJ1-5; D may be TRBD1 (5 bases). Trimming left V 6 bases short and J 3 bases short, with 9 bases between. The CDR3 sequence is 13 residues long. The germline CDR1 and CDR2 sequences are ENHRY and SYGVKD. The CDR3 loop reads CAISQGNNQPQHF. The CDR3 nucleotides read TGTGCCATCAGCCAGGGAAACAATCAGCCCCAGCATTTT.